The rows below give T cell receptor beta chains drawn from one sample of a study of T-cell memory formation after mild COVID-19. TCRdb analysed the 5' RACE reads with MiXCR anew, one entry per CDR3 protein. Here the sample spans around 450,000 distinct CDR3 sequences, around 20% being singletons. Sequencing was performed on PBMCs or a T cell subset sorted from them (not recorded which). These receptors all come from an adult woman who had mild COVID-19 (a few samples of this study predate the infection). Cell type and time point are not known. Both conserved end residues are part of each CDR3. D genes are given only for firm matches. Rows give clone size only sometimes, using once, few, many, or a class for an expanded clone.

NA,TRBV12-3/TRBV12-4,TRBJ2-3,NA,CASSSHYTSTDTQYF,TGTGCCAGCAGTTCGCATTATACTAGCACAGATACGCAGTATTTT
many,TRBV5-1,TRBJ2-4,TRBD1,CASSLEGQLKNIQYF,TGCGCCAGCAGCTTGGAGGGACAGCTGAAAAACATTCAGTACTTC
NA,TRBV5-1,TRBJ2-3,NA,CASSLWGSGTDTQYF,TGCGCCAGCAGCTTGTGGGGGAGTGGCACAGATACGCAGTATTTT
NA,TRBV5-4,TRBJ1-1,NA,CASSLAGAANTEAFF,TGTGCCAGCAGCTTGGCCGGGGCGGCGAACACTGAAGCTTTCTTT
few,TRBV5-6,TRBJ2-2,NA,CASSFSVNTGELFF,TGTGCCAGCAGCTTTTCAGTGAACACCGGGGAGCTGTTTTTT
many,TRBV29-1,TRBJ2-7,TRBD1,CSVVTGTYEQYF,TGCAGCGTAGTGACAGGGACCTACGAGCAGTACTTC
NA,TRBV11-1,TRBJ1-1,TRBD1,CASSRPGTGNTEAFF,TGTGCCAGCAGCCGACCCGGGACAGGGAACACTGAAGCTTTCTTT
medium-sized,TRBV7-2,TRBJ2-3,TRBD1,CASSSGTGISTDTQYF,TGTGCCAGCAGCTCCGGGACAGGGATTAGCACAGATACGCAGTATTTT
NA,TRBV7-2,TRBJ2-1,TRBD2,CASSVEAGVTYNEQFF,TGTGCCAGCAGCGTTGAAGCGGGAGTCACCTACAATGAGCAGTTCTTC
few,TRBV12-3/TRBV12-4,TRBJ1-2,NA,CASSALRSLGYTF,TGTGCCAGCAGCGCCCTACGGAGTCTAGGCTACACCTTC
NA,TRBV3-1,TRBJ2-3,NA,CASSQSLPLDTQYF,TGTGCCAGCAGCCAATCACTACCCCTAGATACGCAGTATTTT
many,TRBV6-2/TRBV6-3,TRBJ1-6,NA,CASSPGGF,TGTGCCAGCAGTCCCGGCGGCTTT
few,TRBV15,TRBJ1-5,NA,CATSRQGSNQPQHF,TGTGCCACCAGCAGACAAGGGAGCAATCAGCCCCAGCATTTT
NA,TRBV12-3/TRBV12-4,TRBJ1-1,TRBD1,CASSPRDRGKANTEAFF,TGTGCCAGCAGTCCCCGCGACAGGGGTAAAGCGAACACTGAAGCTTTCTTT
NA,TRBV4-1,TRBJ2-1,TRBD2,CASSGGLAGDNEQFF,TGCGCCAGCAGCGGGGGGTTAGCGGGAGACAATGAGCAGTTCTTC
few,TRBV27,TRBJ2-3,NA,CASKGLWGAQGATDTQYF,TGTGCCAGCAAAGGTTTATGGGGGGCACAGGGTGCCACAGATACGCAGTATTTT
NA,TRBV7-3,TRBJ2-1,TRBD2,CASRPGTSGSYEQFF,TGTGCCAGCAGGCCCGGGACTAGCGGGAGCTATGAGCAGTTCTTC
few,TRBV30,TRBJ1-5,NA,CAWSGEDQGNQPQHF,TGTGCCTGGAGTGGTGAGGACCAGGGCAATCAGCCCCAGCATTTT
NA,TRBV11-2,TRBJ1-1,NA,CASILSMITEAFF,TGTGCCAGCATCTTATCGATGATCACTGAAGCTTTCTTT
NA,TRBV6-5,TRBJ2-1,NA,CASSYSINNEQFF,TGTGCCAGCAGTTACTCCATTAACAATGAGCAGTTCTTC
NA,TRBV11-3,TRBJ1-2,NA,CASSLRGYLDYNYGYTF,TGTGCCAGCAGCCTGAGGGGTTATTTGGATTACAACTATGGCTACACCTTC
many,TRBV9,TRBJ2-1,NA,CASSRSPDRQFF,TGTGCCAGCAGCCGTAGTCCGGACAGGCAGTTCTTC
few,TRBV6-1,TRBJ2-3,TRBD2,CASRYGRGGGTDTQYF,TGTGCCAGCCGTTATGGTCGCGGGGGGGGCACAGATACGCAGTATTTT
NA,TRBV20-1,TRBJ2-7,NA,CSASATSEQYF,TGCAGTGCTAGTGCAACCTCCGAGCAGTACTTC
NA,TRBV7-6,TRBJ2-7,NA,CASSFRDGGSYEQYF,TGTGCCAGCAGCTTCCGGGACGGAGGATCCTACGAGCAGTACTTC
NA,TRBV12-3/TRBV12-4,TRBJ1-1,TRBD1,CASSPRQGLAHTEAFF,TGTGCCAGCAGTCCCCGACAGGGATTGGCTCACACTGAAGCTTTCTTT
NA,TRBV5-6,TRBJ1-5,TRBD1,CASSVDRGGNQPQHF,TGTGCCAGCAGCGTGGACAGGGGTGGCAATCAGCCCCAGCATTTT
NA,TRBV24-1,TRBJ2-3,NA,CATSGARTDTQYF,TGTGCCACAAGTGGCGCACGCACAGATACGCAGTATTTT